These 10 T cell receptor beta chains share one sample of origin, sequenced in a study of blood T cell repertoires in COVID-19. Clones were read by immunoSEQ multiplex PCR, and TCRdb kept only the in-frame ones, dropping some. The sample shows about 150,000 clones, more than 75% of them seen only once. What was sequenced was peripheral blood. These receptors came from a woman aged 45-65 years with active or convalescent COVID-19.

The chain links TRBV27 to TRBJ2-7, with D tentatively TRBD1 (6 bases). The germline V and J ends were trimmed by 5 bases and 7 bases, with 21 bases remaining between them. The CDR3 is 15 amino acids. Per germline, CDR1 MNHEY and CDR2 SMNVEV (reference sequence). Here the CDR3 reads CASSTNLIPGEEQYF. The DNA of the CDR3 is TGTGCCAGCAGTACTAATTTGATTCCAGGGGAGGAGCAGTACTTC.

The J gene is TRBJ2-7, the V gene TRBV5-1, with TRBD1 matching over 7 bases. Germline CDR1 is SGHRS and CDR2 is YFSETQ. The CDR3 loop spans 13 amino acids. V shed 3 bases and J 2 bases; nucleotides not matched to a gene: 2. The CDR3 coding sequence is TGCGCCAGCAGCTCCGGGACAGCCTACGAGCAGTACTTC. It yields the protein CASSSGTAYEQYF.

The chain carries TRBV11-2 and TRBJ1-5; 8 bases are shared with TRBD1. The germline V gene has CDR1 SGHAT and CDR2 FQNNGV. V lost 1 base to trimming and J lost 4 bases; unmatched junction nucleotides: 0. The CDR3 consists of 14 residues. The CDR3 loop is CASSLGQGNQPQHF. CDR3 in DNA: TGTGCCAGCAGCTTAGGACAGGGGAATCAGCCCCAGCATTTT.

This clone was found once. V is TRBV28 and J is TRBJ2-7, with D hard to call. Trimming took off 5 bases at V and 3 bases at J, with 14 bases between the two ends. This CDR3 is built from 14 residues. Germline loops: CDR1 MDHEN, CDR2 SYDVKM. The CDR3 spells CASSQPGPVYEQYF. The DNA for the CDR3 is TGTGCCAGCAGTCAGCCAGGCCCCGTCTACGAGCAGTACTTC.

CDR3 coding DNA: TGTGCCAGCAGTTATACTCGGTCCTCCTACAATGAGCAGTTCTTC. This gives the protein CASSYTRSSYNEQFF. The chain employs TRBV6-5 and TRBJ2-1; D is unclear. V was clipped by 3 bases and J by 0 bases, with 9 bases between them. The germline gives CDR1 MNHEY, CDR2 SVGAGI. This CDR3 contains 15 residues.

V gene TRBV24-1 combines with J gene TRBJ2-3; 7 nucleotides align to TRBD1. With V trimmed by 5 bases and J by 0 bases, 1 base remained unmatched. CDR1 and CDR2 from the germline V gene are KGHDR and SFDVKD. CDR3 length: 14 residues. CDR3 nucleotides: TGTGCCACCAGTGGACAGGGAAGCACAGATACGCAGTATTTT. This encodes CATSGQGSTDTQYF.

This clone showed up many times. The junction differs from germline at one of its ends, possibly a read error. The chain links TRBV7-2 to TRBJ1-3; TRBD1 matches 7 bases. Germline CDR1 reads SGHTA; CDR2 reads FQGNSA. This CDR3 has 16 amino acids. DNA of the CDR3: TGTGCCAGCAGCCTAGCGCTCGACAGGGCTGGAAACACCATATATTTT. This translates into CASSLALDRAGNTIYF.

This clone appeared a single time. The chain recombines TRBV18 with TRBJ1-5; D not certain. This CDR3 region has 15 residues. Trimming removed 2 bases from V and 5 bases from J, with 13 bases in between. The germline gives CDR1 KGHSH, CDR2 LQKENI. CDR3 nucleotides: TGTGCCAGCTCACCAATTTGGGTAGCCGATCAGCCCCAGCATTTT. Its translation: CASSPIWVADQPQHF.

This chain joins TRBV7-2 and TRBJ1-1; 8 bases line up with TRBD1. Germline loops: CDR1 SGHTA, CDR2 FQGNSA. The CDR3 length is 13 residues. The ends lost 5 bases at V and 6 bases at J; junction bases unmatched: 5. In DNA, the CDR3 is TGTGCCAGCAGCCTCGACAGGGGCCCTGAAGCTTTCTTT. Protein: CASSLDRGPEAFF.

CDR3 protein: CASSLDRAYGYTF. The CDR3 DNA is TGTGCCAGCAGCTTAGACAGGGCCTATGGCTACACCTTC. This sequence joins TRBV7-9 and TRBJ1-2; tentatively, D is TRBD1 (6 bases). CDR1 and CDR2 from the germline V gene are SEHNR and FQNEAQ (reference sequence). With 1 base removed from V and 4 bases from J, the gap between germline ends came to 7 bases. CDR3 length equals 13 residues. Based on the CDR3 plus reference TRBV7-9 and TRBJ1-2, the full variable domain is DTGVSQNPRHKITKRGQNVTFRCDPISEHNRLYWYRQTLGQGPEFLTYFQNEAQLEKSRLLSDRFSAERPKGSFSTLEIQRTEQGDSAMYLCASSLDRAYGYTFGSGTRLTVV.